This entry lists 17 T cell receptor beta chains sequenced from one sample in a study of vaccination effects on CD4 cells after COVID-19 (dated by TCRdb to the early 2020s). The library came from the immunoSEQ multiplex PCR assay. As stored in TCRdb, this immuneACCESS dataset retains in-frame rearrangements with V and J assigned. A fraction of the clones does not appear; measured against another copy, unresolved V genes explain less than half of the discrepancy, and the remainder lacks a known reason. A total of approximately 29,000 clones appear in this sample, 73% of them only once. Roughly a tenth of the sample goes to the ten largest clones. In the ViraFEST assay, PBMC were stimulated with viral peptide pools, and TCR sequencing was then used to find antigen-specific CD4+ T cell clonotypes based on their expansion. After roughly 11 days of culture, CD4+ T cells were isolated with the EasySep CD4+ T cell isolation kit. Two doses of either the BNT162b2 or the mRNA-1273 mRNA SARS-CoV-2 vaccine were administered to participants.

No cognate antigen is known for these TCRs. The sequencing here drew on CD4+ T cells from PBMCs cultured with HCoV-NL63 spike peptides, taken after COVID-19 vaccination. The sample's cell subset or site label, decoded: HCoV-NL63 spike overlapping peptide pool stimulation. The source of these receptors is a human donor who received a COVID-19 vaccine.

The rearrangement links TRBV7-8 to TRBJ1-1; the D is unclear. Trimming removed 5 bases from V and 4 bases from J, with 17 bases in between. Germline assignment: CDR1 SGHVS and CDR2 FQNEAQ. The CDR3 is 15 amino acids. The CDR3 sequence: CASSPERPWGTEAFF. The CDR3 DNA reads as TGTGCCAGCAGCCCTGAACGACCCTGGGGCACTGAAGCTTTCTTT.

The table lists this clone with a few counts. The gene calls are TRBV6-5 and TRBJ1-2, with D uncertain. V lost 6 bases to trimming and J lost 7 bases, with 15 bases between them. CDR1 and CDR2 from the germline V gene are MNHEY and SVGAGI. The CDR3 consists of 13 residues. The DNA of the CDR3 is TGTGCCAGCAGCCCGGTTACTGACCGTGGCTACACCTTC. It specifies CASSPVTDRGYTF.

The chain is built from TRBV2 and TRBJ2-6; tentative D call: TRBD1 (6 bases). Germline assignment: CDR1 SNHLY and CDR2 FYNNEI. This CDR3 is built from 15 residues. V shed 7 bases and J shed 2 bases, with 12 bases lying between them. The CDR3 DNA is TGTGCCAGCATGGGGGCGGCTACTGGGGCCAACGTCCTGACTTTC. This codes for CASMGAATGANVLTF.

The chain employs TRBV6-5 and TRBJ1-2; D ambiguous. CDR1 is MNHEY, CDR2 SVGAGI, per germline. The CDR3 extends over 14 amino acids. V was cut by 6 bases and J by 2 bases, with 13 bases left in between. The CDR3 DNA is TGTGCCAGCAGGGCGGGTTCGGGGAACTATGGCTACACCTTC. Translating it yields CASRAGSGNYGYTF.

The CDR3 reads CAISESAGAGGYTF. CDR3 DNA: TGTGCCATCAGTGAGTCGGCAGGCGCCGGTGGCTACACCTTC. This sequence joins TRBV10-3 and TRBJ1-2; D is unresolved. V was shortened by 0 bases and J by 7 bases, with 12 bases between the two germline ends. Per the germline V gene, CDR1 is ENHRY and CDR2 is SYGVKD. The CDR3 is 14 amino acids.

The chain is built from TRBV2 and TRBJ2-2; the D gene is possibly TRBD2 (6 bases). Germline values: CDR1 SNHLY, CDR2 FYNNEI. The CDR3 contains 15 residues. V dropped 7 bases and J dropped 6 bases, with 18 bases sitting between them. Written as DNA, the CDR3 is TGTGCCAGCACCCCCTTGCGGGGCCCCCCCGGGGAGCTGTTTTTT. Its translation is CASTPLRGPPGELFF. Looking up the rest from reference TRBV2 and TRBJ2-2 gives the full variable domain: EPEVTQTPSHQVTQMGQEVILRCVPISNHLYFYWYRQILGQKVEFLVSFYNNEISEKSEIFDDQFSVERPDGSNFTLKIRSTKLEDSAMYFCASTPLRGPPGELFFGEGSRLTVL.

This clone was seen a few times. In nucleotides, the CDR3 is TGTGCCAGCAGAGGTACAGGGGATCAGCCCCAGCATTTT. Its protein product is CASRGTGDQPQHF. The chain joins TRBV12-3 or TRBV12-4 to TRBJ1-5, with 7 bases aligning to TRBD1. The CDR3 covers 13 residues. J gave up 5 bases and V 6 bases, and 4 bases lay outside the gene matches.

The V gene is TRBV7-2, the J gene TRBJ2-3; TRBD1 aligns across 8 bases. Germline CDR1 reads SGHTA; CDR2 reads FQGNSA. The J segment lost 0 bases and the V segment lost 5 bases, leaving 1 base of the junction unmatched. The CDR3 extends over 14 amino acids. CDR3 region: CASSQGASTDTQYF. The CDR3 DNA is TGTGCCAGCAGCCAGGGGGCGAGCACAGATACGCAGTATTTT.

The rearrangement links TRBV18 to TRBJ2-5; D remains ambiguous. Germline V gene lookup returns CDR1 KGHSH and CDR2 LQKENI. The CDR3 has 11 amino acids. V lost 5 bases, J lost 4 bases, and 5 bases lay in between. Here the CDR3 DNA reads TGTGCCAGCTCAATTTCAGAGACCCAGTACTTC. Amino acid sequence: CASSISETQYF. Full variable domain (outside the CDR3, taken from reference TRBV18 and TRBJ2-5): NAGVMQNPRHLVRRRGQEARLRCSPMKGHSHVYWYRQLPEEGLKFMVYLQKENIIDESGMPKERFSAEFPKEGPSILRIQQVVRGDSAAYFCASSISETQYFGPGTRLLVL.

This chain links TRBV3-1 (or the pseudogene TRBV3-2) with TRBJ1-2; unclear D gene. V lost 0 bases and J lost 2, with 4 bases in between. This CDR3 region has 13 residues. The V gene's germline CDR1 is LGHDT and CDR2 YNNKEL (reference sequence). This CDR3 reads CASSQDMNYGYTF. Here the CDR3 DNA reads TGTGCCAGCAGCCAAGACATGAACTATGGCTACACCTTC.

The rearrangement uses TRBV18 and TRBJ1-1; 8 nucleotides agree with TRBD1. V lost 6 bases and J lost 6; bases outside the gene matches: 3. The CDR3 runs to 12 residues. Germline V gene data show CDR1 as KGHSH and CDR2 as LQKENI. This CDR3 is CASSPRGPEAFF. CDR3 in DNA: TGTGCCAGCTCGCCCAGGGGGCCTGAAGCTTTCTTT.

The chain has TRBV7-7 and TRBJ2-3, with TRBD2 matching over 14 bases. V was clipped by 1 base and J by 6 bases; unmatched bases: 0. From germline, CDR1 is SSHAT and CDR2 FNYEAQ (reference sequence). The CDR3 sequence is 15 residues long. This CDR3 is CASSLGLAGGDTQYF. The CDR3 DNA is TGTGCCAGCAGCTTAGGACTAGCGGGAGGGGATACGCAGTATTTT. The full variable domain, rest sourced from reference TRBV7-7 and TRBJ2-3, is GAGVSQSPRYKVTKRGQDVTLRCDPISSHATLYWYQQALGQGPEFLTYFNYEAQPDKSGLPSDRFSAERPEGSISTLTIQRTEQRDSAMYRCASSLGLAGGDTQYFGPGTRLTVL.

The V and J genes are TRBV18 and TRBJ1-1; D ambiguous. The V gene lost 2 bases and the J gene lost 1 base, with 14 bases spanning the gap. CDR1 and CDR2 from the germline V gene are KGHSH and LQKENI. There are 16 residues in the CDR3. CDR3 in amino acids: CASSPYIRGSNTEAFF. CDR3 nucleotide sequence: TGTGCCAGCTCACCATACATCCGGGGATCGAACACTGAAGCTTTCTTT.

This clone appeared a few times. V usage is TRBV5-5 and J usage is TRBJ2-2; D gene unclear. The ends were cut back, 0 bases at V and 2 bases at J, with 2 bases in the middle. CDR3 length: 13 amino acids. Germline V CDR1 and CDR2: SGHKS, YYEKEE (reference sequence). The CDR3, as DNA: TGTGCCAGCAGCTTGGCTAACACCGGGGAGCTGTTTTTT. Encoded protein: CASSLANTGELFF.

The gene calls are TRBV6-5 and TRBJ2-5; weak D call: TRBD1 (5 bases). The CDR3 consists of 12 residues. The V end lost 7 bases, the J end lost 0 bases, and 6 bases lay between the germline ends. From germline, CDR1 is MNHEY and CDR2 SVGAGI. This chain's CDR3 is CASKGDQETQYF. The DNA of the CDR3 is TGTGCCAGCAAAGGGGACCAAGAGACCCAGTACTTC.

The CDR3 DNA sequence: TGTGCCAGCTCACCACCGAATCTTCAGATAGTCTCCTACAATGAGCAGTTCTTC. Protein sequence: CASSPPNLQIVSYNEQFF. The V gene is TRBV18, the J gene TRBJ2-1; D is unresolved. Germline V gene sequence: CDR1 KGHSH, CDR2 LQKENI. There are 18 residues in the CDR3. Trimming took 0 bases from V and 0 from J, leaving 15 bases between them.

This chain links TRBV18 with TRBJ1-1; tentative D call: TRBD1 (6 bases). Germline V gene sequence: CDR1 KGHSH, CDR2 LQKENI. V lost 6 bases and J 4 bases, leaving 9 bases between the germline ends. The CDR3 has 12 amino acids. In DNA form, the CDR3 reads TGTGCCAGCTCGGAGGGGGGCACTGAAGCTTTCTTT. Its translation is CASSEGGTEAFF.